A selection of T cell receptor beta chains follows, all from one sample in a study of T-cell memory formation after mild COVID-19. Using its own MiXCR run on the 5' RACE reads, TCRdb lists one record per CDR3 protein. This table holds 90,000 to 120,000 distinct CDR3 sequences, roughly a sixth found once. Sequenced input: PBMCs or a T cell subset sorted from them (not recorded which). The source of these receptors is a man aged 18 to 29 who had mild COVID-19 (a few samples of this study predate the infection). Cell type and time point are not known. The CDR3 runs from the conserved cysteine through the conserved F or W. Each record gives: J gene, V gene, clone size, D gene, CDR3 DNA, CDR3 protein. A D gene is named only where the DNA matches it firmly. Clone size appears in some rows only: once, few, many, or a class for an expanded clone.

TRBJ2-5 | TRBV7-2 | few | TRBD2 | TGTGCCAGCAGCTTCCAGCGGGGGGCGGGAGAGACCCAGTACTTC | CASSFQRGAGETQYF
TRBJ1-2 | TRBV4-1 | NA | TRBD1 | TGCGCCAGCAGCAAAGTAGCAGCGTCGCTCGACAGGGTCCGTGGCTACACCTTC | CASSKVAASLDRVRGYTF
TRBJ2-2 | TRBV4-3 | NA | NA | TGCGCCAGCAGCCAAGGTTGGGGGGCCGGCGGCAACACCGGGGAGCTGTTTTTT | CASSQGWGAGGNTGELFF
TRBJ2-3 | TRBV9 | NA | NA | TGTGCCAGCAGCGTAGGGGAGAACACAGATACGCAGTATTTT | CASSVGENTDTQYF
TRBJ2-5 | TRBV5-1 | many | NA | TGCGCCAGCAGCCCGGGGGCGGGGGACTGGGAGACCCAGTACTTC | CASSPGAGDWETQYF
TRBJ2-3 | TRBV7-9 | few | TRBD2 | TGTGCCAGCATCGCCGGGACTAGCGGGGGGAATACGCAGTATTTT | CASIAGTSGGNTQYF
TRBJ2-5 | TRBV7-2 | few | TRBD2 | TGTGCCAGCAGCCAGGGAGCGGGGGGCAAAGAGACCCAGTACTTC | CASSQGAGGKETQYF
TRBJ2-3 | TRBV6-1 | few | NA | TGTGCCAGCAAGGGACACCGGGGTTTCTCAGATACGCAGTATTTT | CASKGHRGFSDTQYF
TRBJ1-5 | TRBV7-8 | few | NA | TGTGCCAGCAGCCTCCGGAGGGACATAAGCAATCAGCCCCAGCATTTT | CASSLRRDISNQPQHF
TRBJ2-7 | TRBV3-1 | NA | NA | TGTGCCAGCAGCCTCCACGCCGGGACTCGAGCCTACGAGCAGTACTTC | CASSLHAGTRAYEQYF
TRBJ2-3 | TRBV14 | NA | TRBD1 | TGTGCCAGCAGCCAATTGGACCGGGACAGGGTAAAGTATTTT | CASSQLDRDRVKYF
TRBJ1-3 | TRBV12-3/TRBV12-4 | NA | NA | TGTGCCAGCAGTCCGGGACTCCCGGGAAACACCATATATTTT | CASSPGLPGNTIYF
TRBJ2-7 | TRBV11-2 | few | NA | TGTGCCAGCAGCTTAGACTCTGGACCAGGGAATTGGTACGAGCAGTACTTC | CASSLDSGPGNWYEQYF
TRBJ2-4 | TRBV6-2/TRBV6-3 | NA | NA | TGTGCCAGCAGTAATACCGGGACGTACGTAGCCAAAAACATTCAGTACTTC | CASSNTGTYVAKNIQYF
TRBJ2-1 | TRBV29-1 | NA | NA | TGCAGCGTTGAATGGTGGGGGATTGGCAATGAGCAGTTCTTC | CSVEWWGIGNEQFF
TRBJ1-2 | TRBV6-6 | NA | TRBD1 | TGTGCCAGCAGTTACGGGACAGGGCAAGGCTACACCTTC | CASSYGTGQGYTF
TRBJ2-1 | TRBV2 | few | TRBD2 | TGTGCCAGCAGTGAACCGCGGGAGGGGATGCGACATGAGCAGTTCTTC | CASSEPREGMRHEQFF
TRBJ2-3 | TRBV12-3/TRBV12-4 | few | TRBD1 | TGTGCCAGCGGACAGGGTATCTCAGATACGCAGTATTTT | CASGQGISDTQYF
TRBJ2-1 | TRBV7-2 | few | TRBD2 | TGTGCCAGCAGCTTTGGCCGGACTAGCGGAAACAATGAGCAGTTCTTC | CASSFGRTSGNNEQFF
TRBJ1-1 | TRBV4-2 | NA | TRBD1 | TGTGCCAGCAGCCAAGATCACGACAGGGGCGGTACTGAAGCTTTCTTT | CASSQDHDRGGTEAFF
TRBJ1-1 | TRBV5-5 | NA | NA | TGTGCCAGCAGCTTGTTGGAGGGGGTCGAGAACACTGAAGCTTTCTTT | CASSLLEGVENTEAFF
TRBJ2-3 | TRBV20-1 | few | NA | TGCAGTGCTAGACGACCAGATACGCAGTATTTT | CSARRPDTQYF
TRBJ2-1 | TRBV5-4 | few | NA | TGTGCCAGCAGCTTGGATCAGGGGAGTCGGAATGAGCAGTTCTTC | CASSLDQGSRNEQFF
TRBJ1-6 | TRBV20-1 | NA | NA | TGCAGTGCCGAGGACGGATATAATTCACCCCTCCACTTT | CSAEDGYNSPLHF
TRBJ1-2 | TRBV12-3/TRBV12-4 | few | NA | TGTGCCAGCAGTTTGAGAGGGGCAGTCTACACCTTC | CASSLRGAVYTF
TRBJ2-5 | TRBV4-1 | once | TRBD2 | TGCGCCAGCAGCCAAGAAGGGGGAGCGGGGGTGGAGACCCAGTACTTC | CASSQEGGAGVETQYF
TRBJ2-3 | TRBV28 | NA | NA | TGTGCCAGCAGCCTGGCTGGGGTTATCACAGATACGCAGTATTTT | CASSLAGVITDTQYF
TRBJ2-5 | TRBV20-1 | few | TRBD2 | TGCAGTGCTAGAGATGACATAACCGGAGAACGGGGGGCCCAGTACTTC | CSARDDITGERGAQYF
TRBJ1-5 | TRBV5-5 | NA | NA | TGTGCCAGCAGCTCCCATGGGATCCAGCCCCAGCATTTT | CASSSHGIQPQHF